The clone carrying this T cell receptor beta chain was seen many times. The CDR3 is made up of 14 amino acids. The germline gives CDR1 SNHLY, CDR2 FYNNEI. Trimming removed 4 bases at V and 2 bases at J, with 9 bases between. Diagnosis rested on symptoms, serum thyroxine and TRAb, thyroid ultrasound, and orbital computed tomography. Authors of the study amplified TCR beta CDR3 regions from RNA transcripts. The primer set for the first-round RT-PCR of the TCR CDR3 was HTBI. TCRdb called the multiplex PCR reads again in MiXCR, with one record for every CDR3 protein. The data show about 330,000 distinct CDR3 sequences, roughly an eighth seen once. This record comes from a study of T cells in Graves' hyperthyroidism and ophthalmopathy.

The clonotype was recovered from a woman between 35 and 50 years old with Graves' ophthalmopathy. The sequenced sample was blood. This rearrangement joins TRBV2 to TRBJ1-5; no reliable D call. For the CDR3, the DNA is TGTGCCAGCAGTGTCAACAGTGGCAATCAGCCCCAGCATTTT. Its protein is CASSVNSGNQPQHF.